The 19 T cell receptor beta chains reported below all come from one sample, sequenced in a study of blood T cell repertoires in COVID-19 (dated by TCRdb to 2020 to 2022). To prepare the library, the immunoSEQ multiplex PCR assay was applied. Not all clones reach the TCRdb copy of this immuneACCESS table, which keeps in-frame sequences only. Checked studies attribute under half of the gap to unresolved V genes and leave the rest unexplained. A total of over 100,000 clones appear in this sample, approximately 88% of them only once. Approximately 0.76% of the sample is in the top ten clones. Sequenced sample: peripheral blood. Every receptor here comes from a woman between 65 and 79 years old with acute or convalescent COVID-19.

V is TRBV7-9 and J is TRBJ1-1; D unresolved. Per germline, CDR1 SEHNR and CDR2 FQNEAQ (reference sequence). This CDR3 is built from 16 residues. Trimming took off 8 bases at V and 1 base at J, with 20 bases between the two ends. CDR3 bases: TGTGCCAGCGCCAACGGGGTCTCAGGAAAGAACACTGAAGCTTTCTTT. Protein sequence: CASANGVSGKNTEAFF. Full variable domain (outside the CDR3, taken from reference TRBV7-9 and TRBJ1-1): DTGVSQNPRHKITKRGQNVTFRCDPISEHNRLYWYRQTLGQGPEFLTYFQNEAQLEKSRLLSDRFSAERPKGSFSTLEIQRTEQGDSAMYLCASANGVSGKNTEAFFGQGTRLTVV.

The chain is built from TRBV24-1 and TRBJ1-5; TRBD1 matches 8 bases. Germline lookup yields CDR1 KGHDR and CDR2 SFDVKD. The CDR3 loop spans 16 amino acids. V shed 3 bases and J 2 bases; nucleotides not matched to a gene: 5. CDR3 DNA sequence: TGTGCCACCAGTGATAGGGGCAGGGGGCGCAATCAGCCCCAGCATTTT. Protein sequence: CATSDRGRGRNQPQHF.

The chain combines TRBV30 with TRBJ1-5; the D is unclear. V was pared by 0 bases and J by 4 bases, with 10 bases between. From germline, CDR1 is GTSNPN and CDR2 SVGIG (reference sequence). The CDR3 contains 14 residues. CDR3 nucleotides: TGTGCCTGGAGTGTAACCGACTGGAATCAGCCCCAGCATTTT. The encoded protein is CAWSVTDWNQPQHF.

The chain links TRBV7-8 to TRBJ2-5; the match to TRBD1 covers 9 bases. Looked up from germline, CDR1 is SGHVS and CDR2 is FQNEAQ. This CDR3 contains 14 residues. V was pared by 5 bases and J by 5 bases, with 6 bases of the junction left unmatched. The CDR3 here is CASSVGTGWETQYF. Here the CDR3 DNA reads TGTGCCAGCAGCGTAGGGACAGGGTGGGAGACCCAGTACTTC.

The chain joins TRBV6-1 to TRBJ1-6; D may be TRBD1 (6 bases). Trimming left V 1 base short and J 3 bases short, with 13 bases between. The CDR3 has 17 amino acids. Germline V gives CDR1 MNHNS, CDR2 SASEGT. The CDR3: CASSEGRGRNYNSPLHF. The DNA for the CDR3 is TGTGCCAGCAGTGAAGGCAGGGGCCGAAACTATAATTCACCCCTCCACTTT.

The genes are TRBV19 and TRBJ1-5, with D perhaps TRBD1 (6 bases). V was trimmed by 5 bases and J by 7 bases, leaving 21 bases between them. Per the germline V gene, CDR1 is LNHDA and CDR2 is SQIVND (reference sequence). CDR3 length: 16 residues. The CDR3 sequence: CASSLGGAGAGQPQHF. The CDR3 DNA reads TGTGCCAGTAGTCTAGGGGGAGCGGGGGCGGGACAGCCCCAGCATTTT. Using reference TRBV19 and TRBJ1-5 for the parts outside the CDR3, the full variable domain is DGGITQSPKYLFRKEGQNVTLSCEQNLNHDAMYWYRQDPGQGLRLIYYSQIVNDFQKGDIAEGYSVSREKKESFPLTVTSAQKNPTAFYLCASSLGGAGAGQPQHFGDGTRLSIL.

J is TRBJ2-2 and V is TRBV19; perhaps TRBD1 as D (5 bases). V was trimmed by 5 bases and J by 13 bases, leaving 17 bases between them. Germline CDR1 reads LNHDA; CDR2 reads SQIVND (reference sequence). The CDR3 is 13 amino acids. The CDR3 region is CASSPEGALPLFF. The CDR3, as DNA: TGTGCCAGTAGTCCCGAAGGGGCACTACCGCTGTTTTTT.

The genes are TRBV10-2 and TRBJ2-7, with 8 nucleotides matching TRBD1. The CDR3 is 14 amino acids. Germline V gene lookup returns CDR1 WSHSY and CDR2 SAAADI. V dropped 4 bases and J dropped 1; count of bases not matched to a gene: 3. The CDR3 sequence is CASSGTGSSYEQYF. The CDR3 region has the DNA TGCGCCAGCAGTGGGACAGGGTCTTCCTACGAGCAGTACTTC.

This clone was seen a single time. The chain uses TRBV6-5 and TRBJ2-3, with D possibly matching TRBD1 (6 bases). The V gene lost 7 bases and the J gene lost 8 bases, with 19 bases spanning the gap. The germline gives CDR1 MNHEY, CDR2 SVGAGI. CDR3 size: 14 residues. The CDR3 loop is CASTEFAGVSTQYF. DNA of the CDR3: TGTGCCAGCACCGAATTCGCAGGGGTTTCTACGCAGTATTTT.

This sequence joins TRBV14 and TRBJ2-3; 9 bases are shared with TRBD2. In germline, CDR1 is SGHDN, CDR2 FVKESK. This CDR3 spans 18 amino acids. V trimming: 2 bases; J trimming: 1 base; junction bases outside the gene matches: 10. CDR3 in DNA: TGTGCCAGCAGCCAACGTGATAGCGGGAGCTCGGGCACAGATACGCAGTATTTT. It encodes CASSQRDSGSSGTDTQYF. Using reference TRBV14 and TRBJ2-3 for the parts outside the CDR3, the full variable domain is EAGVTQFPSHSVIEKGQTVTLRCDPISGHDNLYWYRRVMGKEIKFLLHFVKESKQDESGMPNNRFLAERTGGTYSTLKVQPAELEDSGVYFCASSQRDSGSSGTDTQYFGPGTRLTVL.

The chain carries TRBV11-2 and TRBJ1-2; possibly TRBD1 for D (5 bases). The germline V gene encodes CDR1 SGHAT and CDR2 FQNNGV. Deletions cut 6 bases from V and 7 bases from J, with 12 bases between. This CDR3 has 12 amino acids. This CDR3 is CASSLSGGGYTF. CDR3 nucleotides: TGTGCCAGCAGTCTTTCGGGGGGTGGCTACACCTTC.

Here the CDR3 DNA reads TGCAGCGTTAGACTCAGCGGGGGCACAGATACGCAGTATTTT. It codes for CSVRLSGGTDTQYF. This chain joins TRBV29-1 and TRBJ2-3, with 7 bases matching TRBD2. The CDR3 runs 14 residues. The ends lost 5 bases at V and 1 base at J; junction bases unmatched: 6. The germline CDR1 and CDR2 sequences are SQVTM and ANQGSEA.

The chain joins TRBV30 to TRBJ2-3; D ambiguous. The CDR3 loop spans 13 amino acids. Germline CDR1 is GTSNPN and CDR2 is SVGIG (reference sequence). With 5 bases removed from V and 0 bases from J, the gap between germline ends came to 9 bases. The CDR3 sequence: CAWGVASTDTQYF. The CDR3 DNA sequence: TGTGCCTGGGGGGTAGCCAGCACAGATACGCAGTATTTT.

The chain recombines TRBV11-1 with TRBJ2-7, with a weak D call TRBD2 (6 bases). From germline, CDR1 is SGHAT and CDR2 FQDESV (reference sequence). This CDR3 has 14 amino acids. V lost 3 bases, J lost 3 bases, and 12 bases lay in between. CDR3: CASSFGTEDYEQYF. CDR3 nucleotide sequence: TGTGCCAGCAGCTTCGGGACTGAGGACTACGAGCAGTACTTC.

The table lists this clone with a count of one. The chain is built from TRBV9 and TRBJ2-1; possible D gene TRBD2, 5 bases. Trimming removed 3 bases from V and 7 bases from J, with 14 bases in between. This CDR3 region has 14 residues. Germline lookup yields CDR1 SGDLS and CDR2 YYNGEE. CDR3 DNA: TGTGCCAGCAGCGGAACTTTAACGGGGAATGAGCAGTTCTTC. Amino acid sequence: CASSGTLTGNEQFF.

This clone has a handful of counts. The chain employs TRBV27 and TRBJ1-2; D remains unclear. V lost 6 bases and J 6 bases, leaving 23 bases between the germline ends. Germline assignment: CDR1 MNHEY and CDR2 SMNVEV (reference sequence). The length of the CDR3 is 16 residues. The CDR3 region has the DNA TGTGCCAGCAGCACCATTAGGAGGAGCGGTGACCATGGCTACACCTTC. Encoded protein: CASSTIRRSGDHGYTF.

The chain carries TRBV28 and TRBJ2-2; 10 bases fit TRBD1. Germline CDR1 is MDHEN and CDR2 is SYDVKM. With 7 bases clipped from V and 0 bases from J, the junction kept 8 bases outside the gene matches. The CDR3 runs to 17 residues. CDR3 nucleotides: TGTGCCAGCACCCAGACAGGGGGCAATACGAACACCGGGGAGCTGTTTTTT. Amino acids: CASTQTGGNTNTGELFF.

The chain couples TRBV29-1 to TRBJ2-7; D possibly corresponds to TRBD2 (7 bases). V gave up 7 bases and J gave up 5 bases, with 30 bases separating them. Germline V gives CDR1 SQVTM, CDR2 ANQGSEA. The CDR3 consists of 17 residues. Written as DNA, the CDR3 is TGCAGCGCCTCATGGGGGGGGGCCAGTCTTTCTAGAGACGAGCAGTACTTC. This translates into CSASWGGASLSRDEQYF.

The chain employs TRBV9 and TRBJ2-7, with 9 nucleotides matching TRBD1. Germline V gene data show CDR1 as SGDLS and CDR2 as YYNGEE. The CDR3 spans 15 residues. With 4 bases clipped from V and 4 bases from J, the junction kept 9 bases outside the gene matches. The CDR3 nucleotides are TGTGCCAGCAGCATCCGCCCGGGACAGGGATACGAGCAGTACTTC. Translating it yields CASSIRPGQGYEQYF.